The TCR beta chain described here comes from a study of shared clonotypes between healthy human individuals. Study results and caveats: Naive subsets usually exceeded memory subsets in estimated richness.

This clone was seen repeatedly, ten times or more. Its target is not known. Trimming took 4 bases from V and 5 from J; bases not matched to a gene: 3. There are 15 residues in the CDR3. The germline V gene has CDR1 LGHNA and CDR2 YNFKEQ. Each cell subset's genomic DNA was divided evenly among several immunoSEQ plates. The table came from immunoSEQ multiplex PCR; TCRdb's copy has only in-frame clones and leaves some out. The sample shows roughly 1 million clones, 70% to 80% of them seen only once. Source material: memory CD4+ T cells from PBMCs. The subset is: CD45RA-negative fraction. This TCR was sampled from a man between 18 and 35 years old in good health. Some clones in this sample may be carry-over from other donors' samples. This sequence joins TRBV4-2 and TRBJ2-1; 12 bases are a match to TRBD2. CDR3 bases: TGTGCCAGCAGCCTCTCTAGCGGGAGGGACAATGAGCAGTTCTTC. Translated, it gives CASSLSSGRDNEQFF.